A single sample gave rise to the 14 T cell receptor beta chains below, sequenced in a study of T cell repertoires in cytomegalovirus infection. TCRdb re-called the reads through MiXCR, storing one row per CDR3 protein. In the table there are about 250,000 distinct CDR3 sequences, roughly 12% of which are singletons. Sequences were obtained from PBMCs. These receptors came from a human donor in good health (CMV status not recorded). Some clones in this sample may be carry-over from other donors' samples.

The rearrangement links TRBV28 to TRBJ2-1; 9 nucleotides line up with TRBD1. CDR3 size: 17 residues. V was pared by 4 bases and J by 4 bases, with 11 bases of the junction left unmatched. In germline, CDR1 is MDHEN, CDR2 SYDVKM. CDR3 region: CASSSSSGTGFYNEQFF. DNA of the CDR3: TGTGCCAGCAGTTCCTCTTCCGGGACAGGGTTTTACAATGAGCAGTTCTTC.

This clonotype was observed at least ten times. The chain couples TRBV27 to TRBJ1-2; D unclear. The ends were cut back, 2 bases at V and 6 bases at J, with 13 bases in the middle. This CDR3 is 14 amino acids long. Germline CDR1 reads MNHEY; CDR2 reads SMNVEV (reference sequence). CDR3 in amino acids: CASSLAPNGDGYTF. In DNA form, the CDR3 reads TGTGCCAGCAGTTTAGCACCAAACGGGGATGGCTACACCTTC.

This clonotype was observed a few times. The rearrangement uses TRBV27 and TRBJ1-5; no clear D. Germline lookup yields CDR1 MNHEY and CDR2 SMNVEV (reference sequence). The CDR3 loop spans 12 amino acids. The V end was cut by 3 bases, the J end by 11 bases, with 11 bases between. CDR3 sequence: CASSFRGEAQHF. In nucleotides, the CDR3 is TGTGCCAGCAGTTTCCGCGGAGAAGCCCAGCATTTT.

This clonotype appeared many times. The V gene is TRBV7-2, the J gene TRBJ2-1; D is uncertain. The V end was cut by 4 bases, the J end by 3 bases, with 22 bases between. The CDR3 spans 18 residues. The germline V gene has CDR1 SGHTA and CDR2 FQGNSA. The chain's CDR3 is CASSSSFIDRAYYNEQFF. Here the CDR3 DNA reads TGTGCCAGCAGCTCCTCCTTCATTGACCGAGCTTACTACAATGAGCAGTTCTTC.

CDR3 DNA sequence: TGTGCCAGCAGCCAACTACACGGACAGAGCAATCAGCCCCAGCATTTT. This encodes CASSQLHGQSNQPQHF. The chain has TRBV4-2 and TRBJ1-5, with D perhaps matching TRBD1 (6 bases). The CDR3 has 16 amino acids. Deletions cut 2 bases from V and 1 base from J, with 12 bases between. Germline CDR1 reads LGHNA; CDR2 reads YNFKEQ.

This clonotype was picked up many times. The rearrangement joins TRBV5-1 to TRBJ2-6; 7 bases align to TRBD1. Germline trimming cut 4 bases from V and 2 bases from J; bases unmatched to any gene: 3. CDR3 length equals 15 residues. The germline V gene encodes CDR1 SGHRS and CDR2 YFSETQ. The DNA of the CDR3 is TGCGCCAGCAGCCCGACAGGGACTGGGGCCAACGTCCTGACTTTC. Its translation is CASSPTGTGANVLTF. Full variable domain (rest looked up from reference TRBV5-1 and TRBJ2-6): KAGVTQTPRYLIKTRGQQVTLSCSPISGHRSVSWYQQTPGQGLQFLFEYFSETQRNKGNFPGRFSGRQFSNSRSEMNVSTLELGDSALYLCASSPTGTGANVLTFGAGSRLTVL.

This CDR3 is CASSHKGGPQETQYF. The CDR3 DNA is TGTGCCAGCAGCCACAAAGGGGGCCCTCAGGAGACCCAGTACTTC. This chain links TRBV7-3 with TRBJ2-5; 7 bases map to TRBD1. CDR3 size: 15 residues. V shed 5 bases, J shed 5 bases, and the junction held 11 bases outside the gene matches. Germline values: CDR1 SGHTA, CDR2 FQGTGA. Variable domain in full (rest from reference TRBV7-3 and TRBJ2-5): GAGVSQTPSNKVTEKGKYVELRCDPISGHTALYWYRQSLGQGPEFLIYFQGTGAADDSGLPNDRFFAVRPEGSVSTLKIQRTERGDSAVYLCASSHKGGPQETQYFGPGTRLLVL.

CDR3 sequence reads: CASRPSSVSYEQYF. In DNA form, the CDR3 reads TGTGCCAGCAGACCCTCTAGCGTCTCCTACGAGCAGTACTTC. The V and J genes are TRBV6-1 and TRBJ2-7; maybe TRBD2 (6 bases). Germline V CDR1 and CDR2: MNHNS, SASEGT. Between the trimmed V and J ends, which lost 6 bases and 0 bases, there was a span of 12 bases. The CDR3 loop spans 14 amino acids.

Remarks on this clonotype: A read error is possible here, since a much larger clone lies one base away. Since no conserved phenylalanine or tryptophan closes the CDR3, a read error is the likely cause. The J gene is TRBJ1-2, the V gene TRBV7-2; D gene unclear. This CDR3 comprises 13 residues. Germline CDR1 SGHTA, CDR2 FQGNSA. The V gene lost 5 bases and the J gene lost 8 bases, with 15 bases spanning the gap. CDR3 sequence reads: CASSSGGWGGYTL. In DNA form, the CDR3 reads TGTGCCAGCAGCAGCGGTGGGTGGGGAGGCTACACCTTA.

The chain recombines TRBV4-1 with TRBJ2-3; D is unclear. The V and J ends lost 0 bases and 2 bases respectively, with 18 bases between them. The CDR3 runs to 18 residues. Per germline, CDR1 MGHRA and CDR2 YSYEKL. The CDR3 DNA reads as TGCGCCAGCAGCCAAGAAAGTACAGCGAAGGAAAACACAGATACGCAGTATTTT. Translation: CASSQESTAKENTDTQYF.

A few counts support this clonotype. V is TRBV6-2 or TRBV6-3 and J is TRBJ2-1; TRBD2 agrees at 7 bases. With 2 bases clipped from V and 9 bases from J, the junction kept 7 bases outside the gene matches. Germline V CDR1 and CDR2: MNHEY, SVGEGT. The CDR3 sequence is 14 residues long. The CDR3 sequence: CASSYGGVAGEQFF. As DNA, the CDR3 is TGTGCCAGCAGTTACGGCGGAGTAGCGGGTGAGCAGTTCTTC.

This clonotype occurred many times. J is TRBJ2-1 and V is TRBV7-8; D may be TRBD2 (6 bases). V was cut by 1 base and J by 1 base, with 14 bases left in between. Germline-derived CDR1 and CDR2 are SGHVS and FQNEAQ. The CDR3 is 17 amino acids. The CDR3: CASSLEEGDTSYNEQFF. In DNA, the CDR3 is TGTGCCAGCAGCTTAGAGGAGGGCGACACTTCCTACAATGAGCAGTTCTTC. The full variable domain, with the rest looked up from reference TRBV7-8 and TRBJ2-1, is GAGVSQSPRYKVAKRGQDVALRCDPISGHVSLFWYQQALGQGPEFLTYFQNEAQLDKSGLPSDRFFAERPEGSVSTLKIQRTQQEDSAVYLCASSLEEGDTSYNEQFFGPGTRLTVL.

CDR3 in amino acids: CASSEEFDRGRAGELFF. The CDR3 DNA is TGTGCCAGCAGCGAAGAGTTCGACAGGGGGCGGGCCGGGGAGCTGTTTTTT. This sequence joins TRBV28 and TRBJ2-2; 10 bases are a match to TRBD1. The V segment lost 6 bases and the J segment 6 bases; nucleotides outside the gene matches: 13. CDR1 and CDR2 from the germline V gene are MDHEN and SYDVKM. The CDR3 extends over 17 amino acids. Supplemented by reference TRBV28 and TRBJ2-2, the full variable domain reads DVKVTQSSRYLVKRTGEKVFLECVQDMDHENMFWYRQDPGLGLRLIYFSYDVKMKEKGDIPEGYSVSREKKERFSLILESASTNQTSMYLCASSEEFDRGRAGELFFGEGSRLTVL.

On this clonotype: One end of the junction does not line up with germline, which may come from a read error. This chain connects TRBV19 to TRBJ2-3; TRBD1 is a possible D gene (5 bases). The CDR3 is 14 amino acids. Germline V gene sequence: CDR1 LNHDA, CDR2 SQIVND (reference sequence). In DNA, the CDR3 is TGTTCCAGTAGTCGACAGTGGGTTGGGGATACGCAGTATTTT. Translation: CSSSRQWVGDTQYF.